The present entry profiles one T cell receptor beta chain with its context. Its antigen is unknown. This record belongs to a study of vaccination effects on CD4 cells after COVID-19. Using immunoSEQ multiplex PCR, the repertoire was profiled, and TCRdb retains in-frame clones only, with some absent. The sample records 10,000 to 15,000 clones, roughly 70% being singletons. Under the ViraFEST assay, PBMC were stimulated with viral peptide pools so that antigen-specific CD4+ T cells expanded. Sequencing was performed afterwards. Investigators separated out CD4+ T cells once approximately 10 days of culture had passed. Each participant was administered two doses of either the BNT162b2 or the mRNA-1273 vaccine. On both days 3 and 7, half of the culture medium was replaced with IL-2 medium. This CDR3 is 13 amino acids long. Germline V gene data show CDR1 as MNHEY and CDR2 as SMNVEV (reference sequence). The V and J ends lost 3 bases and 5 bases respectively, with 10 bases between them.

Study-level results: Infection- and vaccine-induced clones contracted markedly late after vaccination.

The chain is built from TRBV27 and TRBJ2-5; D unresolved. This material consisted of CD4+ T cells from PBMCs cultured with SARS-CoV-2 spike peptides, taken after COVID-19 vaccination. The TCR was taken from a human donor who received a COVID-19 vaccine. The CDR3 DNA reads as TGTGCCAGCAGTTTTTCGCGTGGGGAGACCCAGTACTTC. Translation gives CASSFSRGETQYF.